This T cell receptor beta chain was retrieved from a study of blood T cell repertoires in COVID-19. Whole-study context: Material from acute and convalescent COVID-19 was sourced from the United States, Italy and Spain.

Self-reported history from a screening survey and questionnaire set each donor's cohort. In Cohort 3, a recovered donor had either two negative PCRs, clearance, or symptom resolution. Assay used: immunoSEQ multiplex PCR; TCRdb lists only in-frame clones, some missing. The sample includes roughly 160,000 clones, approximately 80% of them seen just once. In germline, CDR1 is SGHRS, CDR2 YFSETQ. V lost 5 bases to trimming and J lost 2 bases, with 10 bases between them. The CDR3 sequence is 13 residues long. This TCR derives from a man aged 50-60 years who had recovered from COVID-19. The J gene is TRBJ1-2, the V gene TRBV5-1, with TRBD1 as a possible D gene (5 bases). Source material: PBMCs or T cells enriched from blood (not recorded which). CDR3 residues: CASRSTANYGYTF. CDR3 bases: TGCGCCAGCAGGTCGACAGCGAACTATGGCTACACCTTC.